Following are 2 T cell receptor beta chains from one sample sequenced in a study of blood T cell repertoires in COVID-19. Assay used: immunoSEQ multiplex PCR; TCRdb lists only in-frame clones, some missing. The data show about 440,000 clones, around 88% seen once. The sequencing sample was made of peripheral blood. These receptors were obtained from a woman in her twenties or thirties with acute or convalescent COVID-19.

This clone was counted a single time. This chain links TRBV7-2 with TRBJ2-2; 9 bases match TRBD2. Trimming cost V 2 bases and J 7 bases; bases outside gene matches: 5. Germline CDR1 SGHTA, CDR2 FQGNSA. The CDR3 loop spans 15 amino acids. The CDR3 nucleotides are TGTGCCAGCAGCTTAAGCGGGGGGCGCGTCGGGGAGCTGTTTTTT. It translates to CASSLSGGRVGELFF.

The CDR3, as DNA: TGTGCCAGCAGCACCACAGGGGTCTACGAGCAGTACTTC. Protein: CASSTTGVYEQYF. This chain joins TRBV11-2 and TRBJ2-7, with 7 bases that match TRBD1. V trimming: 5 bases; J trimming: 3 bases; junction bases outside the gene matches: 4. The germline V gene encodes CDR1 SGHAT and CDR2 FQNNGV. The CDR3 contains 13 residues.